The rows below give T cell receptor beta chains drawn from one sample of a study of blood T cell repertoires in COVID-19. TCRdb keeps only in-frame clones here, not all; method: immunoSEQ multiplex PCR. The sample records roughly 260,000 clones, 65% to 90% being singletons. The sample taken for sequencing was peripheral blood. Receptors originate from a woman in her 70s with acute or convalescent COVID-19. Both conserved end residues are part of each CDR3. A D gene is named only where the DNA matches it firmly. Not every row has a clone size; where given, it reads once, few, many or a size class.

-	-	TRBV6-1	TRBJ1-2	TGTGCCAGCAGTGATTCGACAGCCTTTCGCCGAGATTCCACCACCTTC	CASSDSTAFRRDSTTF
-	-	TRBV2	TRBJ2-1	TGTGCCAGCAGGATCACTAGCTCTGGTGAGCAGTTCTTC	CASRITSSGEQFF
-	-	TRBV24-1	TRBJ1-1	TGTGCCACCAGTGATTCCCCGTCGCGCGAAGCTTTCTTT	CATSDSPSREAFF
-	-	TRBV28	TRBJ1-2	TGTGCCAGCAGTTCCCCAGTTAACTATGGCTACACCTTC	CASSSPVNYGYTF
few	TRBD1	TRBV29-1	TRBJ1-2	TGCAGCGTCTCCGACAGGGAAGTGAACTATGGCTACACCTTC	CSVSDREVNYGYTF
-	TRBD1	TRBV28	TRBJ1-2	TGTGCCAGCAGCCCCGGACAGGGAAGGTTAGGCTACACCTTC	CASSPGQGRLGYTF
-	-	TRBV28	TRBJ1-2	TGTGCTATTGATGGGCAGTATGGCTACACCTTC	CAIDGQYGYTF
-	TRBD1	TRBV5-1	TRBJ2-2	TGCGCCAGCAGCTTTCATGGACAGGGGGCGGGCACCGGGGAGCTGTTTTTT	CASSFHGQGAGTGELFF
-	-	TRBV5-1	TRBJ1-5	TGCGCCAGCAGCTTGCTAGGAGGGAGCAATCAGCCCCAGCATTTT	CASSLLGGSNQPQHF
-	TRBD1	TRBV7-9	TRBJ1-2	TGTGCCAGCAGCTTTGACAGGGTTAACTATGGCTACACCTTC	CASSFDRVNYGYTF
-	TRBD2	TRBV19	TRBJ2-5	TGTGCCAGTAGTATATCAGGGAGGGTCTTGGAGACCCAGTACTTC	CASSISGRVLETQYF
-	-	TRBV5-1	TRBJ1-5	TGCGCCAGCAGCGAGGGAAATAGCAATCAGCCCCAGCATTTT	CASSEGNSNQPQHF
-	-	TRBV5-5	TRBJ2-1	TGTGCCAGCAGCTTGGGGGGGCCGGGCAATGAGCAGTTCTTC	CASSLGGPGNEQFF